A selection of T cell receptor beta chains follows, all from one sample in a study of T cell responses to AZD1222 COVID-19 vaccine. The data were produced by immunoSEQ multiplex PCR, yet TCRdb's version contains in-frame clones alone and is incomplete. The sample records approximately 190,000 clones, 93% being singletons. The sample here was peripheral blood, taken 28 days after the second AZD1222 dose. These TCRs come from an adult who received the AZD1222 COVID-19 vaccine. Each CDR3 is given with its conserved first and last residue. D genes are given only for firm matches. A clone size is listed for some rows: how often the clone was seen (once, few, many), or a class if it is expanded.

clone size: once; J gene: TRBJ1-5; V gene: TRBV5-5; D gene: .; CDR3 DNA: TGTGCCAGCAGCGAATCCTCAGGGGCTCAGCCCCAGCATTTT; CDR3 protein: CASSESSGAQPQHF
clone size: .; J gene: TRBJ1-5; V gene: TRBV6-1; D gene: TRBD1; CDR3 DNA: TGTGCCAGCAGTGAACAGGACAGGGGGTATCAGCCCCAGCATTTT; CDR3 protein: CASSEQDRGYQPQHF
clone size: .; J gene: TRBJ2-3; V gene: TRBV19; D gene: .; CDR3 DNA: TGTGCCAGTAGTATGGGCATCACAGATACGCAGTATTTT; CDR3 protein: CASSMGITDTQYF
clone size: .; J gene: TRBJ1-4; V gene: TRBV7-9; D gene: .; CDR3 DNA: TGTGCCAGCAGCTTCCCTAGACAGGATGAAAAACTGTTTTTT; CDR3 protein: CASSFPRQDEKLFF
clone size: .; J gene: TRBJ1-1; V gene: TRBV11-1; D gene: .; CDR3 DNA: TGTGCCAGCAGCTTATCTATGGGGGACACTGAAGCTTTCTTT; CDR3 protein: CASSLSMGDTEAFF
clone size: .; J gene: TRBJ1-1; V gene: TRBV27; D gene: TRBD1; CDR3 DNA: TGTGCCAGCAGTTACCAGGGGGCTGGGACTGAAGCTTTCTTT; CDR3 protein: CASSYQGAGTEAFF
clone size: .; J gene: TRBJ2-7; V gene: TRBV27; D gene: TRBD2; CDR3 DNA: TGTGCCAGCAGCTTTGGGCGGGGGGCCACCTACGAGCAGTACTTC; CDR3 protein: CASSFGRGATYEQYF
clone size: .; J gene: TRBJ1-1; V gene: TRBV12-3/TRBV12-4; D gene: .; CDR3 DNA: TGTGCCAGCAGTTTCGGCACTGAAGCTTTCTTT; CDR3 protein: CASSFGTEAFF
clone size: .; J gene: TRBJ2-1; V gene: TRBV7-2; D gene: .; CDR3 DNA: TGTGCCAGCAGCTTAGGTGGGGGGTCCAGTGAGCAGTTCTTC; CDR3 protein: CASSLGGGSSEQFF
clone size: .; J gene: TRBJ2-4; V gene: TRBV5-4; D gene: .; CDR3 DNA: TGTGCCAGCAGCAACAGGGCTGGAAACATTCAGTACTTC; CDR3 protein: CASSNRAGNIQYF
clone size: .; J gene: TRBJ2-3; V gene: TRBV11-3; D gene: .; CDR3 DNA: TGTGCCAGCAGTTCGGGACAAACAGATACGCAGTATTTT; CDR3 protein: CASSSGQTDTQYF
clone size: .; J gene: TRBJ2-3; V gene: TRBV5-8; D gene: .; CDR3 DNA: TGTGCCAGCAGCTTCGGGGGTTTAACAGATACGCAGTATTTT; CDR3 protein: CASSFGGLTDTQYF
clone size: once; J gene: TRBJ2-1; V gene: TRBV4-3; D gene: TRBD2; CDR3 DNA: TGCGCCAGCAGCCGAGGACTAGCGGGGGGTGGAAATGAGCAGTTCTTC; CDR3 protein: CASSRGLAGGGNEQFF
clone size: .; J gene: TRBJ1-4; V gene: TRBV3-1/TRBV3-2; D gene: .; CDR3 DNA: TGTGCCAGCAGCCACCGCGGCGAGGGTGGCGAAAAACTGTTTTTT; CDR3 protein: CASSHRGEGGEKLFF
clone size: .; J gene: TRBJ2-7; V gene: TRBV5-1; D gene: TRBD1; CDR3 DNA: TGCGCCAGCAGCTCCGGACAGGGGCGGACCTACGAGCAGTACTTC; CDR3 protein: CASSSGQGRTYEQYF
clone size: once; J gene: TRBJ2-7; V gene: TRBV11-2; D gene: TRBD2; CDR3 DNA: TGTGCCAGCAGCCGTACTAGCGGGGGGGCCTACGAGCAGTACTTC; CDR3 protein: CASSRTSGGAYEQYF
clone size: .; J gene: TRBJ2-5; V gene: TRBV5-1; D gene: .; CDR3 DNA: TGCGCCAGCAGCTTTCAGGGGTCCCCTCTTCAAGAGACCCAGTACTTC; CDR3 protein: CASSFQGSPLQETQYF